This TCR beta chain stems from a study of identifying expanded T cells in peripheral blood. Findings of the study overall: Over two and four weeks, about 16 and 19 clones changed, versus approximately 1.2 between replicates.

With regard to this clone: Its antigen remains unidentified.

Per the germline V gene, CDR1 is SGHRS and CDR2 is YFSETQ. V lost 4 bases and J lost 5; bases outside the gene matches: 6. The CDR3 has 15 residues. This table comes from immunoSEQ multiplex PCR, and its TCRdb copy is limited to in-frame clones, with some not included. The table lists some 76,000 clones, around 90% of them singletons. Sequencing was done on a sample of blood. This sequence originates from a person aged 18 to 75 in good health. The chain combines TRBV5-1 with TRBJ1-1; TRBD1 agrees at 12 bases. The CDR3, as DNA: TGCGCCAGCAGCCTCCGGGACAGGGGGCAGACTGAAGCTTTCTTT. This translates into CASSLRDRGQTEAFF.